What follows is one T cell receptor beta chain and its context. Its antigen is still unknown. The CD45RA-negative fraction was bead-selected with anti-CD45RO to obtain memory T cells. T cell subsets were isolated with antibody-coated magnetic beads. The T cell receptor alpha and beta CDR3 regions were amplified from mRNA by semiquantitative ARM-PCR. Tagged nested gene-specific primers were used first, then communal superprimers amplified exponentially. TCRdb re-called the multiplex PCR reads through MiXCR, storing one row per CDR3 protein. Of more than 7,000 distinct CDR3 sequences listed, around 59% are singletons. Deletions cut 5 bases from V and 5 bases from J, with 26 bases between. This CDR3 is 18 amino acids long. Germline V gene data show CDR1 as MDHEN and CDR2 as SYDVKM. This sample was taken from a study of relationships among human T cell subsets. Study-level findings and limits: Th1, Th2 and regulatory T cells shared many CDR3 sequences. The seven subsets showed no significant differences in gene usage or CDR3 length. Bead-based sorting did not rule out CD4+CD8+ double-positive cells.

The chain is built from TRBV28 and TRBJ2-3, with TRBD2 as a possible D gene (6 bases). What was sequenced was memory T cells sorted from blood. The receptor comes from a man aged 35 to 55 in good health. DNA of the CDR3: TGTGCCAGCAGTGGGCGACAGCGGGCCTCACGAGGCATAGATACGCAGTATTTT. Protein sequence: CASSGRQRASRGIDTQYF.